The 18 T cell receptor beta chains listed next were all sequenced from one sample in a study of beta chain features in type 1 diabetes. Findings of the study overall: Moderate yet significant TCRB CDR3 shortening was seen in Type 1 diabetes patients in all four CD4+ subsets.

Which antigens these TCRs recognize remains unknown. Investigators reverse transcribed all isolated RNA, so they sequenced expressed TCRB transcripts. Clones were read by immunoSEQ multiplex PCR, and TCRdb kept only the in-frame ones, dropping some. This sample has roughly 230,000 clones, with approximately 10% found just once. What was sequenced was naive CD4+ T cells from blood. Source of these receptors: a young man with type 1 diabetes.

This clone showed up just a few times. CDR3 amino acids: CAISESELSGGKETQYF. CDR3 sequence (DNA): TGTGCCATCAGTGAGTCGGAACTCAGCGGGGGGAAAGAGACCCAGTACTTC. V and J are TRBV10-3 and TRBJ2-5; 9 bases match TRBD2. V lost 0 bases to trimming and J lost 3 bases; unmatched junction nucleotides: 8. The length of the CDR3 is 17 residues. The germline CDR1 and CDR2 sequences are ENHRY and SYGVKD.

This chain links TRBV18 with TRBJ1-2; maybe TRBD1 (5 bases). Germline V gene data show CDR1 as KGHSH and CDR2 as LQKENI. Trimming shortened V by 3 bases and J by 1 base, and 15 bases separated the two germline ends. The CDR3 extends over 16 amino acids. The CDR3 is CASSPGTQDVNYGYTF. CDR3 nucleotides: TGTGCCAGCTCACCTGGGACTCAGGATGTTAACTATGGCTACACCTTC.

This clone was observed a few times. J is TRBJ2-3 and V is TRBV9; no clear D. Looked up from germline, CDR1 is SGDLS and CDR2 is YYNGEE. V lost 3 bases, J lost 3 bases, and 8 bases lay in between. The CDR3 loop spans 13 amino acids. CDR3 DNA sequence: TGTGCCAGCAGCGCCTTTCGGACAGATACGCAGTATTTT. This encodes CASSAFRTDTQYF.

V is TRBV19 and J is TRBJ1-2; 7 bases are shared with TRBD1. The V and J ends lost 5 bases and 0 bases, in that order; junction bases with no gene match: 6. Germline V gives CDR1 LNHDA, CDR2 SQIVND (reference sequence). CDR3 size: 15 residues. As DNA, the CDR3 is TGTGCCAGTAGTGACCCCAGGGGGGCTAACTATGGCTACACCTTC. Protein: CASSDPRGANYGYTF.

There are a few counts of this clone. The gene calls are TRBV14 and TRBJ2-1; possibly TRBD1 for D (5 bases). Germline V CDR1 and CDR2: SGHDN, FVKESK. V lost 1 base and J 14 bases, leaving 15 bases between the germline ends. The CDR3 extends over 13 amino acids. The DNA of the CDR3 is TGTGCCAGCAGCCAAGCAATACAGACAGAGGAGTTCTTC. It codes for CASSQAIQTEEFF.

J is TRBJ2-3 and V is TRBV19; 10 nucleotides match TRBD1. V shed 6 bases, J shed 4 bases, and the junction held 7 bases outside the gene matches. The CDR3 loop spans 15 amino acids. Germline assignment: CDR1 LNHDA and CDR2 SQIVND (reference sequence). The CDR3: CASSIRDRGPDTQYF. The CDR3 coding sequence is TGTGCCAGTAGCATCCGGGACAGGGGACCAGATACGCAGTATTTT.

The chain joins TRBV19 to TRBJ2-7, with 7 bases lining up with TRBD2. V lost 4 bases and J lost 2; bases outside the gene matches: 8. CDR1 and CDR2 from the germline V gene are LNHDA and SQIVND (reference sequence). CDR3 length equals 15 residues. CDR3 DNA: TGTGCCAGTAGTACTAAAGCGGGGTCGCCCTACGAGCAGTACTTC. Its protein is CASSTKAGSPYEQYF.

This chain joins TRBV19 and TRBJ2-1; D remains ambiguous. Trimming pared 1 base from V and 9 bases from J, leaving 10 bases between. Germline assignment: CDR1 LNHDA and CDR2 SQIVND (reference sequence). The CDR3 loop spans 13 amino acids. CDR3 region: CASSIVSPGEQFF. The DNA of the CDR3 is TGTGCCAGTAGTATAGTCTCCCCCGGTGAGCAGTTCTTC.

The chain links TRBV5-1 to TRBJ1-4, with 9 bases aligning to TRBD1. The CDR3 is 14 amino acids. Germline lookup yields CDR1 SGHRS and CDR2 YFSETQ. The ends lost 4 bases at V and 5 bases at J; junction bases unmatched: 3. The CDR3, as DNA: TGCGCCAGCAGCCTAGGACAGGGGAATGAAAAACTGTTTTTT. Its translation: CASSLGQGNEKLFF. Combining the CDR3 with reference TRBV5-1 and TRBJ1-4 gives the whole variable domain KAGVTQTPRYLIKTRGQQVTLSCSPISGHRSVSWYQQTPGQGLQFLFEYFSETQRNKGNFPGRFSGRQFSNSRSEMNVSTLELGDSALYLCASSLGQGNEKLFFGSGTQLSVL.

This clone was observed a handful of times. V and J are TRBV6-6 and TRBJ1-5; unclear D gene. Between the trimmed V and J ends, which lost 7 bases and 1 base, there was a span of 8 bases. This CDR3 comprises 13 residues. Germline V gene data show CDR1 as MNHNY and CDR2 as SVGAGI (reference sequence). The CDR3: CASNRGSNQPQHF. The CDR3 DNA sequence: TGTGCCAGCAACCGAGGGAGCAATCAGCCCCAGCATTTT.

In this sample, this clone turned up a few times. The J gene is TRBJ2-5, the V gene TRBV19; tentatively, D is TRBD2 (6 bases). The CDR3 is made up of 15 amino acids. V dropped 3 bases and J dropped 5 bases, with 16 bases sitting between them. Looked up from germline, CDR1 is LNHDA and CDR2 is SQIVND (reference sequence). CDR3 sequence: CASSIPGDRGETQYF. The CDR3 DNA is TGTGCCAGTAGTATCCCGGGGGACCGCGGGGAGACCCAGTACTTC.

This clone appeared a few times. V and J are TRBV5-1 and TRBJ1-1, with TRBD1 matching 10 bases. V was clipped by 5 bases and J by 1 base; unmatched bases: 8. CDR1 SGHRS and CDR2 YFSETQ come from the germline V gene. The CDR3 runs 16 residues. CDR3 residues: CASSSFRDRGNTEAFF. The CDR3 bases are TGCGCCAGCAGTTCCTTCCGGGACAGGGGGAACACTGAAGCTTTCTTT.

This clone occurred a few times. The CDR3 loop reads CASSPLQQGVNYGYTF. The CDR3 DNA reads TGTGCCAGCTCACCCCTCCAGCAGGGGGTAAACTATGGCTACACCTTC. The rearrangement joins TRBV18 to TRBJ1-2; the match to TRBD1 covers 7 bases. The CDR3 runs 16 residues. Germline V gene data show CDR1 as KGHSH and CDR2 as LQKENI. J lost 2 bases, V lost 3 bases, and 9 bases had no gene match. Filled out from reference TRBV18 and TRBJ1-2, the complete variable domain reads NAGVMQNPRHLVRRRGQEARLRCSPMKGHSHVYWYRQLPEEGLKFMVYLQKENIIDESGMPKERFSAEFPKEGPSILRIQQVVRGDSAAYFCASSPLQQGVNYGYTFGSGTRLTVV.

The rearrangement links TRBV13 to TRBJ1-2, with 7 positions matching TRBD1. The germline V gene has CDR1 PRHDT and CDR2 FYEKMQ (reference sequence). This CDR3 region has 13 residues. V gave up 4 bases and J gave up 8 bases; unmatched junction bases: 7. The CDR3 loop reads CASSYQNRGGYTF. The CDR3 coding sequence is TGTGCCAGCAGCTACCAAAACAGGGGCGGCTACACCTTC. The full variable domain, its missing parts supplied by reference TRBV13 and TRBJ1-2, is AAGVIQSPRHLIKEKRETATLKCYPIPRHDTVYWYQQGPGQDPQFLISFYEKMQSDKGSIPDRFSAQQFSDYHSELNMSSLELGDSALYFCASSYQNRGGYTFGSGTRLTVV.

Here the CDR3 reads CASSLDGGTDTQYF. CDR3 in DNA: TGTGCCAGCAGCTTAGACGGCGGGACAGATACGCAGTATTTT. The chain couples TRBV7-9 to TRBJ2-3; D possibly corresponds to TRBD2 (5 bases). This CDR3 spans 14 amino acids. V was trimmed by 1 base and J by 3 bases, leaving 8 bases between them. The germline CDR1 and CDR2 sequences are SEHNR and FQNEAQ (reference sequence).

This clone was seen a few times. The chain uses TRBV2 and TRBJ1-1; possible D gene TRBD1, 6 bases. Germline CDR1 reads SNHLY; CDR2 reads FYNNEI. This CDR3 has 14 residues. Trimming took off 6 bases at V and 1 base at J, with 12 bases between the two ends. The CDR3: CASSNRAENTEAFF. The CDR3 nucleotides are TGTGCCAGCAGCAACAGGGCGGAGAACACTGAAGCTTTCTTT.

This clone has a handful of counts. The rearrangement links TRBV5-1 to TRBJ1-2; D not resolved. CDR1 and CDR2 from the germline V gene are SGHRS and YFSETQ. V was shortened by 0 bases and J by 5 bases, with 20 bases between the two germline ends. The CDR3 is made up of 17 amino acids. CDR3 sequence: CASSLAFARREKYGYTF. CDR3 nucleotide sequence: TGCGCCAGCAGCTTGGCCTTCGCGAGACGGGAGAAATATGGCTACACCTTC.

Only a few counts were recorded for this clone. The CDR3 nucleotides are TGTGCCAGCAGCTTTTTATCTGGAGGTGAGACTGAAGCTTTCTTT. The encoded protein is CASSFLSGGETEAFF. The V call is TRBV5-4, the J call TRBJ1-1; D is ambiguous. Germline V gene lookup returns CDR1 SGHNT and CDR2 YYREEE (reference sequence). The length of the CDR3 is 15 residues. Between the trimmed V and J ends, which lost 2 bases and 5 bases, there was a span of 16 bases.